One and the same sample provided the 6 T cell receptor beta chains below, sequenced in a study of T cell responses to AZD1222 COVID-19 vaccine. The method was immunoSEQ multiplex PCR; TCRdb's version includes in-frame clones alone and lacks a portion of them. The sample has 95,000 to 150,000 clones, 92% seen once. The sequencing here drew on peripheral blood, taken 28 days after the second AZD1222 dose. These receptors originate from an adult who received the AZD1222 COVID-19 vaccine.

This clone was counted once. This chain joins TRBV3-1 (or the pseudogene TRBV3-2) and TRBJ2-1, with D hard to call. The germline V gene encodes CDR1 LGHDT and CDR2 YNNKEL (reference sequence). This CDR3 comprises 14 residues. V lost 2 bases, J lost 5 bases, and 10 bases lay in between. The CDR3 here is CASSQRRDNNEQFF. In DNA form, the CDR3 reads TGTGCCAGCAGCCAAAGGCGAGATAACAATGAGCAGTTCTTC.

The rearrangement links TRBV19 to TRBJ1-5, with D perhaps matching TRBD1 (5 bases). Per germline, CDR1 LNHDA and CDR2 SQIVND (reference sequence). The CDR3 totals 13 residues. V gave up 4 bases and J gave up 2 bases, with 6 bases separating them. In DNA form, the CDR3 reads TGTGCCAGTAGTAAACAGGGCAATCAGCCCCAGCATTTT. Translating gives CASSKQGNQPQHF.

The chain joins TRBV5-4 to TRBJ2-3; maybe TRBD2 (6 bases). CDR3 length: 15 residues. The germline V gene encodes CDR1 SGHNT and CDR2 YYREEE (reference sequence). The ends were cut back, 0 bases at V and 1 base at J, with 9 bases in the middle. The CDR3 DNA follows: TGTGCCAGCAGCTTGGCCAGGGAGGGCACAGATACGCAGTATTTT. Translated: CASSLAREGTDTQYF. The whole variable domain, remainder taken from reference TRBV5-4 and TRBJ2-3, is ETGVTQSPTHLIKTRGQQVTLRCSSQSGHNTVSWYQQALGQGPQFIFQYYREEENGRGNFPPRFSGLQFPNYSSELNVNALELDDSALYLCASSLAREGTDTQYFGPGTRLTVL.

V is TRBV9 and J is TRBJ1-5; perhaps TRBD1 as D (5 bases). Germline assignment: CDR1 SGDLS and CDR2 YYNGEE. The length of the CDR3 is 15 residues. The V end was cut by 4 bases, the J end by 3 bases, with 14 bases between. The CDR3 here is CASSPGTNINQPQHF. Here the CDR3 DNA reads TGTGCCAGCAGCCCGGGGACGAATATCAATCAGCCCCAGCATTTT.

The genes are TRBV6-4 and TRBJ1-6; 8 bases are shared with TRBD1. Germline CDR1 and CDR2: MRHNA and SNTAGT. J gave up 7 bases and V 2 bases, and 4 bases lay outside the gene matches. CDR3 length: 15 amino acids. The CDR3 nucleotides are TGTGCCAGCAGTGACCTTAGACAGGGGAATTCACCCCTCCACTTT. Its protein product is CASSDLRQGNSPLHF.

CDR3 sequence: CASSFRTSGRRDYTGELFF. CDR3 bases: TGTGCCAGCAGCTTCAGGACTAGCGGGAGACGGGACTACACCGGGGAGCTGTTTTTT. The chain carries TRBV7-8 and TRBJ2-2; 13 positions match TRBD2. Losses at the gene ends were 3 bases for V and 3 bases for J; bases not matched to a gene: 10. The germline V gene has CDR1 SGHVS and CDR2 FQNEAQ. The length of the CDR3 is 19 residues.